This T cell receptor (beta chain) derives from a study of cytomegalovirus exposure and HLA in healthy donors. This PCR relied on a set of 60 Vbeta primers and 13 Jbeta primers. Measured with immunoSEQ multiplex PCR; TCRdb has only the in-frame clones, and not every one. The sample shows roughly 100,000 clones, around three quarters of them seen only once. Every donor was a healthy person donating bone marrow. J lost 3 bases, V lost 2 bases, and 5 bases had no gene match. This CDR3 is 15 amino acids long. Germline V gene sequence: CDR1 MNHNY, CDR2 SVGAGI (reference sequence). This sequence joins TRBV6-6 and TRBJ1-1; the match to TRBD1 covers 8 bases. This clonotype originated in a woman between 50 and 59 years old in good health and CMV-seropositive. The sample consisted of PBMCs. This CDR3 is CASSYPTGVDTEAFF. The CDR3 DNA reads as TGTGCCAGCAGTTACCCGACAGGGGTTGACACTGAAGCTTTCTTT.